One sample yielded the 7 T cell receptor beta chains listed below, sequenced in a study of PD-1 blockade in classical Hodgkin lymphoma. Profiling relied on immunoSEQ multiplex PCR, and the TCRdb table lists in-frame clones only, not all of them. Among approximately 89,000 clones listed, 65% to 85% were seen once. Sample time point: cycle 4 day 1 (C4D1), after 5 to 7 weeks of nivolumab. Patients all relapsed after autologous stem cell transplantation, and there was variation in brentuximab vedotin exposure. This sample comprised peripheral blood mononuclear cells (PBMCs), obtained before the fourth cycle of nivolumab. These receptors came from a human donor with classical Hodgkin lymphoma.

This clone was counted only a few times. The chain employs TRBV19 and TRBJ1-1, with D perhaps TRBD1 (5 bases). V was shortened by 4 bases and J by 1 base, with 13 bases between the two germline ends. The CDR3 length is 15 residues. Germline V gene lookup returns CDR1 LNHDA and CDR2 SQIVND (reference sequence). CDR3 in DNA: TGTGCCAGTAGTACCCCTCGGGGGGGGAACACTGAAGCTTTCTTT. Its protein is CASSTPRGGNTEAFF.

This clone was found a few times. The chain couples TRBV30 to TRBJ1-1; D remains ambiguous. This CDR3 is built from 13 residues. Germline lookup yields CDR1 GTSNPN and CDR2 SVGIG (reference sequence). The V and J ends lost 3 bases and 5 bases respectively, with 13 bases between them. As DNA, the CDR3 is TGTGCCTGGAGAATGGATTGGGAGACTGAAGCTTTCTTT. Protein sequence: CAWRMDWETEAFF.

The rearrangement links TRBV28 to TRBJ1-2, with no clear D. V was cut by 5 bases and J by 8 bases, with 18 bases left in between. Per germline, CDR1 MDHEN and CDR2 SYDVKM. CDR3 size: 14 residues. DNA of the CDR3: TGTGCCAGCAGTCGTCTACGGGAGGCTAAGGGCTACACCTTC. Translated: CASSRLREAKGYTF.

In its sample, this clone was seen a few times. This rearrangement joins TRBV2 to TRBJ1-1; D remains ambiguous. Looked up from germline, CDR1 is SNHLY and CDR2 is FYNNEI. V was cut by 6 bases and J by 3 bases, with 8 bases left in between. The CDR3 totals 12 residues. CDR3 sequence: CASSYLDTEAFF. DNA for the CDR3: TGTGCCAGCAGCTACCTGGACACTGAAGCTTTCTTT.

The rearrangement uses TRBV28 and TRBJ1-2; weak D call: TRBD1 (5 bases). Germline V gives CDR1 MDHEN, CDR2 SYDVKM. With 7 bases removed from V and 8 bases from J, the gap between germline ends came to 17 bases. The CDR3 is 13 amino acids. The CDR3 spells CASKYQGPYGYTF. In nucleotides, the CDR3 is TGTGCCAGCAAGTATCAGGGACCCTACGGCTACACCTTC.

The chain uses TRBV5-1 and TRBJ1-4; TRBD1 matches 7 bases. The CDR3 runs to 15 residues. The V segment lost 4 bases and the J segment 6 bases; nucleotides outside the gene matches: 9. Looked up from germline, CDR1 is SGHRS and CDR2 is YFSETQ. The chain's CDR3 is CASSPGTVGDEKLFF. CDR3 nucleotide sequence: TGCGCCAGCAGCCCCGGGACAGTCGGGGATGAAAAACTGTTTTTT.

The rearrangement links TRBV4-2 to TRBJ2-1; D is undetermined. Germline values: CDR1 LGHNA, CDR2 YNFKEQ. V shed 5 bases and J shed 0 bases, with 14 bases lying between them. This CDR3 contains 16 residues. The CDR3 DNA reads TGTGCCAGCAGCTTGGAAACCGCGGTCTCCTACAATGAGCAGTTCTTC. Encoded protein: CASSLETAVSYNEQFF.